This TCR beta chain stems from a study of type 1 regulatory T cells. Turning to the study itself: This in vitro CD4 product, T-allo10, is enriched for Tr1 cells and alloantigen-specific.

After removal of 0 bases from V and 1 base from J, the junction contained 7 bases not matched to a gene. The CDR3 extends over 17 amino acids. Germline V gene sequence: CDR1 SGHDN, CDR2 FVKESK. From the reads, TCRdb called clonotypes with MiXCR, one entry per CDR3 protein. The data contain 80,000 to 100,000 distinct CDR3 sequences, 31% of them singletons. Sequenced input: CD4+ T cells, either the whole sample or a sorted fraction (not recorded which). This sequence originates from a human donor in good health. This sequence joins TRBV14 and TRBJ2-7; TRBD1 matches at 9 bases. In DNA form, the CDR3 reads TGTGCCAGCAGCCAAGAATTGGGGACAGGGTCTTCCTACGAGCAGTACTTC. Its protein is CASSQELGTGSSYEQYF.